This T cell receptor beta chain originates from a study of blood T cells in healthy people across ages. Study findings and constraints: Researchers said unsorted PBMCs prevented a conclusive naive versus antigen-experienced comparison.

A J-beta primer mix and a sample-barcoded 5' primer were used in a second PCR of roughly 6 to 11 cycles. TCRdb redid the calling of the 5' RACE reads with MiXCR, one entry per CDR3 protein. The sample shows 710,000 or so distinct CDR3 sequences, approximately 31% of them seen only once. There were healthy Caucasian individuals from Russia, aged about 6 to 100, serving as donors. This clonotype has at least ten counts. Its matching antigen is unknown. This receptor was identified in a woman older than 75 in good health. The sequencing input was blood.

The CDR3 DNA follows: TGTGCCAGCAGTTTTCAGGGGGCTGTAAACGAGCAGTACTTC. As protein: CASSFQGAVNEQYF. This chain links TRBV6-2 or TRBV6-3 with TRBJ2-7; 8 bases map to TRBD1. The CDR3 has 14 amino acids. V lost 4 bases and J lost 5; bases outside the gene matches: 7. In germline, CDR1 is MNHEY, CDR2 SVGEGT.